Listed here are 3 T cell receptor beta chains from one sample, sequenced in a study of blood T cell repertoires in COVID-19. Using immunoSEQ multiplex PCR, the repertoire was profiled, and TCRdb retains in-frame clones only, with some absent. The sample has 52,000 or so clones, about three quarters seen once; the top ten hold approximately 24%. The source material was peripheral blood. These receptors came from a man aged 50 to 60 with active or convalescent COVID-19.

This chain links TRBV19 with TRBJ1-2; D remains unclear. The CDR3 totals 16 residues. Trimming removed 4 bases from V and 6 bases from J, with 21 bases in between. CDR1 is LNHDA and CDR2 is SQIVND in the germline V gene (reference sequence). The DNA of the CDR3 is TGTGCCAGTAGTACCGGGGAGCGCCGATTAAGTAATGGCTACACCTTC. It codes for CASSTGERRLSNGYTF.

CDR3 loop: CSVIGPAGNTDEQYF. The CDR3 coding sequence is TGCAGCGTTATTGGTCCGGCAGGAAACACCGACGAGCAGTACTTC. The chain has TRBV29-1 and TRBJ2-7; the D is unclear. CDR1 and CDR2 (germline): SQVTM, ANQGSEA. Between the trimmed V and J ends, which lost 5 bases and 5 bases, there was a span of 22 bases. CDR3 size: 15 residues.

The chain combines TRBV12-3 or TRBV12-4 with TRBJ1-4; 7 nucleotides agree with TRBD1. V gave up 8 bases and J gave up 5 bases; unmatched junction bases: 5. The CDR3 contains 13 residues. CDR3 sequence reads: CASATGANEKLFF. In nucleotides, the CDR3 is TGTGCCAGCGCAACAGGGGCAAATGAAAAACTGTTTTTT.